The 3 T cell receptor beta chains presented below share a single source sample, sequenced in a study of blood T cell repertoires in COVID-19. Some clones are missing from TCRdb's copy, which holds only in-frame ones; the method was immunoSEQ multiplex PCR. The sample carries more than 95,000 clones, around 90% recorded once. Sequences were obtained from peripheral blood. The receptors originated from a human donor in a cohort sampled during active COVID-19.

CDR3 sequence: CAIEGVYGYTF. The CDR3 DNA is TGTGCCATCGAGGGGGTCTATGGCTACACCTTC. This rearrangement joins TRBV12-3 or TRBV12-4 to TRBJ1-2, with D maybe TRBD1 (6 bases). This CDR3 comprises 11 residues. V was shortened by 10 bases and J by 4 bases, with 10 bases between the two germline ends.

The chain recombines TRBV21-1 with TRBJ1-4. TRBV21-1 is a pseudogene. The length of the CDR3 is 15 residues. The CDR3 DNA reads as TGTGCCAGCAGCAGGGGAGGGACCGAAAATGAAAAACTGTTTTTT. This sequence encodes CASSRGGTENEKLFF.

This clone appeared a single time. This chain uses TRBV11-2 with TRBJ1-2, with 7 bases fitting TRBD1. The CDR3 length is 15 residues. Trimming at V came to 5 bases and at J to 4 bases, leaving 10 bases not matched to a gene. Germline V gene sequence: CDR1 SGHAT, CDR2 FQNNGV. The CDR3 region is CASSLSSTGIYGYTF. For the CDR3, the DNA is TGTGCCAGCAGCCTTTCCTCGACAGGGATCTATGGCTACACCTTC.